Presented here are 10 T cell receptor beta chains from one specimen sequenced in a study of metastatic and nonmetastatic thyroid tumors. Ahead of thyroid surgery, no patient had received treatment of any kind. TCRdb re-called the PCR reads via MiXCR. The sample contains roughly 34,000 clones, roughly 35% of which appear only once. The sequenced sample consisted of tumor tissue. These receptors came from a female donor with papillary thyroid cancer or a benign thyroid nodule (not recorded which). Some clones in this sample may be carry-over from other donors' samples.

This chain joins TRBV5-1 and TRBJ2-3; D possibly corresponds to TRBD1 (6 bases). CDR1 and CDR2 from the germline V gene are SGHRS and YFSETQ. The CDR3 runs to 14 residues. Trimming pared 4 bases from V and 4 bases from J, leaving 13 bases between. The CDR3 region has the DNA TGCGCCAGCAGCGTAACAGGGTCTGCAGATACGCAGTATTTT. Translated: CASSVTGSADTQYF.

The V call is TRBV24-1, the J call TRBJ2-6; 8 positions agree with TRBD1. Per the germline V gene, CDR1 is KGHDR and CDR2 is SFDVKD. The CDR3 is made up of 16 amino acids. J lost 3 bases, V lost 3 bases, and 3 bases had no gene match. Here the CDR3 DNA reads TGTGCCACCAGTGATGCAGGGGGCGGTGGGGCCAACGTCCTGACTTTC. This translates into CATSDAGGGGANVLTF.

This sequence joins TRBV6-1 and TRBJ1-3, with unresolved D. Between the trimmed V and J ends, which lost 7 bases and 4 bases, there was a span of 8 bases. The CDR3 covers 12 residues. The germline CDR1 and CDR2 sequences are MNHNS and SASEGT. CDR3 residues: CASKLGGNTIYF. CDR3 coding DNA: TGTGCCAGCAAGCTTGGGGGAAACACCATATATTTT.

The chain is built from TRBV6-4 and TRBJ2-3; 10 nucleotides agree with TRBD2. The J segment lost 4 bases and the V segment lost 4 bases, leaving 2 bases of the junction unmatched. The CDR3 has 14 amino acids. Germline-derived CDR1 and CDR2 are MRHNA and SNTAGT. The CDR3 DNA follows: TGTGCCAGCAGTGCTAGCGGGAGCCCAGATACGCAGTATTTT. It translates to CASSASGSPDTQYF.

CDR3 region: CASSPQAGANTEAFF. The CDR3 bases are TGTGCCAGCAGCCCTCAGGCAGGGGCGAACACTGAAGCTTTCTTT. This chain connects TRBV7-2 to TRBJ1-1, with D possibly matching TRBD1 (6 bases). The CDR3 spans 15 residues. From germline, CDR1 is SGHTA and CDR2 FQGNSA. V was trimmed by 5 bases and J by 1 base, leaving 14 bases between them.

The genes are TRBV7-9 and TRBJ2-5; 7 nucleotides align to TRBD1. V shed 6 bases, J shed 3 bases, and the junction held 4 bases outside the gene matches. CDR3 length equals 13 residues. Germline assignment: CDR1 SEHNR and CDR2 FQNEAQ (reference sequence). DNA for the CDR3: TGTGCCAGCAGACCCGGGACAGAAGAGACCCAGTACTTC. Residues: CASRPGTEETQYF. The entire variable domain, with the rest obtained from reference TRBV7-9 and TRBJ2-5, is as follows: DTGVSQNPRHKITKRGQNVTFRCDPISEHNRLYWYRQTLGQGPEFLTYFQNEAQLEKSRLLSDRFSAERPKGSFSTLEIQRTEQGDSAMYLCASRPGTEETQYFGPGTRLLVL.

This clone was detected only a few times. This sequence joins TRBV6-1 and TRBJ1-1; no clear D gene. Deletions cut 5 bases from V and 3 bases from J, with 10 bases between. This CDR3 region has 13 residues. Germline CDR1 is MNHNS and CDR2 is SASEGT. The CDR3 loop is CASSPVLYTEAFF. DNA of the CDR3: TGTGCCAGCAGTCCCGTTTTGTACACTGAAGCTTTCTTT.

The chain has TRBV7-9 and TRBJ2-1; D call uncertain. The CDR3 extends over 13 amino acids. Trimming left V 1 base short and J 5 bases short, with 6 bases between. Germline values: CDR1 SEHNR, CDR2 FQNEAQ (reference sequence). The CDR3 protein is CASSLVGDNEQFF. CDR3 coding DNA: TGTGCCAGCAGCTTAGTTGGAGACAATGAGCAGTTCTTC.

J is TRBJ2-3 and V is TRBV15; 11 nucleotides align to TRBD1. Per the germline V gene, CDR1 is LNHNV and CDR2 is YYDKDF (reference sequence). The V segment lost 1 base and the J segment 1 base; nucleotides outside the gene matches: 7. This CDR3 contains 18 residues. CDR3 nucleotide sequence: TGTGCCACCAGCAGAGGGACAGGGGGCGGGGATCGCACAGATACGCAGTATTTT. This codes for CATSRGTGGGDRTDTQYF.

This clone was observed a few times. The chain couples TRBV7-2 to TRBJ2-3, with unresolved D. V gave up 6 bases and J gave up 4 bases, with 11 bases separating them. In germline, CDR1 is SGHTA, CDR2 FQGNSA. CDR3 length: 13 amino acids. The DNA for the CDR3 is TGTGCCAGCAGGCGTGATAAATCAGATACGCAGTATTTT. As protein: CASRRDKSDTQYF.